This TCR beta chain was identified in a study of PD-L1 blockade in urothelial cancer. Produced via immunoSEQ multiplex PCR; TCRdb's table is partial and in-frame only. The sample shows about 100,000 clones, 91% of them seen only once. Germline V gene sequence: CDR1 MNHNS, CDR2 SASEGT. This CDR3 is built from 13 residues. Trimming stripped 7 bases from V and 1 base from J, with 7 bases between. The sample consisted of PBMCs, taken around atezolizumab (anti-PD-L1) treatment. This sequence joins TRBV6-1 and TRBJ2-2, with D uncertain. The TCR comes from a woman of 80 years or more with urothelial cancer. The CDR3 DNA is TGTGCCAGCAAGCGACGGAACACCGGGGAGCTGTTTTTT. This sequence encodes CASKRRNTGELFF.